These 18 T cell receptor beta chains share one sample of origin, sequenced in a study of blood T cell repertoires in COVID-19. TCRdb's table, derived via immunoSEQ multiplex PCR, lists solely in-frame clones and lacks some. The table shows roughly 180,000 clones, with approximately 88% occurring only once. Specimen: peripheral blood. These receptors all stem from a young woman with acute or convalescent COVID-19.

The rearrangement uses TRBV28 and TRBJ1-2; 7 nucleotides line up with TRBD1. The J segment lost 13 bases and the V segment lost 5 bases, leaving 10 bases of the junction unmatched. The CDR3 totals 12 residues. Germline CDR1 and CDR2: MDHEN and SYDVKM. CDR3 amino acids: CASSTPTGQSTF. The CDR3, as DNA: TGTGCCAGCAGTACTCCGACAGGGCAAAGCACCTTC.

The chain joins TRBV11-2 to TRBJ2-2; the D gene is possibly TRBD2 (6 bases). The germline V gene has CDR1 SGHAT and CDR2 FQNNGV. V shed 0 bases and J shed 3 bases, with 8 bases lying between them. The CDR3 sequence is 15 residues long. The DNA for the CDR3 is TGTGCCAGCAGCTTAGATCGCGGGGACACCGGGGAGCTGTTTTTT. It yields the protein CASSLDRGDTGELFF.

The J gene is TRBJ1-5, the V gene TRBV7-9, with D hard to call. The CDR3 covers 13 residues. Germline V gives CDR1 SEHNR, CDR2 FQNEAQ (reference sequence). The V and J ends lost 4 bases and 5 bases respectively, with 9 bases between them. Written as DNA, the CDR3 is TGTGCCAGCAGCTCTACAGAGTATCAGCCCCAGCATTTT. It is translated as CASSSTEYQPQHF.

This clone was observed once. CDR3 in DNA: TGTGCCAGCAGTTACCGAGGGTCCGAGCAGTACTTC. Its translation: CASSYRGSEQYF. This chain links TRBV6-5 with TRBJ2-7; D might be TRBD2 (5 bases). Germline V lookup: CDR1 MNHEY, CDR2 SVGAGI. The CDR3 covers 12 residues. Trimming removed 2 bases from V and 6 bases from J, with 8 bases in between.

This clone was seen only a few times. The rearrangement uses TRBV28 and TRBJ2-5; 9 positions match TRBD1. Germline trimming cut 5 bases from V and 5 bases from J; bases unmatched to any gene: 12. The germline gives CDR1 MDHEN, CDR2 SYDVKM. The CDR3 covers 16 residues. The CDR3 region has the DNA TGTGCCAGCAGTGCTAGGCCGGGACAGGGTCCGGAGACCCAGTACTTC. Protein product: CASSARPGQGPETQYF.

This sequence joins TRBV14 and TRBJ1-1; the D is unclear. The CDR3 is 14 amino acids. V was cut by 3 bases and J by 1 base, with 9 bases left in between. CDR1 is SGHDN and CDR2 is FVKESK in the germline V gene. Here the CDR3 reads CASSQINRNTEAFF. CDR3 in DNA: TGTGCCAGCAGCCAGATAAACAGGAACACTGAAGCTTTCTTT.

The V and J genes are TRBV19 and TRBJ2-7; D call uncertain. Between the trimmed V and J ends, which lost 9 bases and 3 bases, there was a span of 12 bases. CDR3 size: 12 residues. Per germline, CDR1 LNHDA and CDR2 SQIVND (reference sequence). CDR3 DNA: TGTGCCAGCTTAAGACTCCTCTACGAGCAGTACTTC. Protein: CASLRLLYEQYF.

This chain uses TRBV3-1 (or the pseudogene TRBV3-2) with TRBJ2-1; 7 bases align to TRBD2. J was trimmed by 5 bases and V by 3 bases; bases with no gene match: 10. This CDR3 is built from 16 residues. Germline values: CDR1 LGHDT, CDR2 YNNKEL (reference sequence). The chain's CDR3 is CASSHTGTTINNEQFF. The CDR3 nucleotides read TGTGCCAGCAGCCATACCGGGACTACCATTAACAATGAGCAGTTCTTC.

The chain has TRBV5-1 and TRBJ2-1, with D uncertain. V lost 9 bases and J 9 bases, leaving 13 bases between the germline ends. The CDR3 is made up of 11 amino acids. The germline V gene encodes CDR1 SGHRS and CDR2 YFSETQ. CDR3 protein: CATTVGLEQFF. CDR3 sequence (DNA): TGCGCCACCACCGTGGGCCTTGAGCAGTTCTTC.

The DNA of the CDR3 is TGCGCCAGCAGCTTGGGGCGGACTAGCGGGATGGGAGAGACCCAGTACTTC. This gives the protein CASSLGRTSGMGETQYF. The rearrangement uses TRBV5-1 and TRBJ2-5, with 12 bases fitting TRBD2. With V trimmed by 0 bases and J by 4 bases, 7 bases remained unmatched. Germline V CDR1 and CDR2: SGHRS, YFSETQ. The CDR3 covers 17 residues.

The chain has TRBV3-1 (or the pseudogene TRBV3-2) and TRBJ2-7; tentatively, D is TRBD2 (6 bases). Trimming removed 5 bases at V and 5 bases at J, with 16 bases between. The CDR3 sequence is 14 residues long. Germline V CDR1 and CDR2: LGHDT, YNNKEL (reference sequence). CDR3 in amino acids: CASSLNSGRDEQYF. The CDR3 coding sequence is TGTGCCAGCAGCTTAAATAGCGGTCGGGACGAGCAGTACTTC.

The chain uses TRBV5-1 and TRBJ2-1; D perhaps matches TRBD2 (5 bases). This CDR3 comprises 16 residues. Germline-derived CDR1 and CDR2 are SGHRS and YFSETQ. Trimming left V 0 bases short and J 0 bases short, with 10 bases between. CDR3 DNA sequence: TGCGCCAGCAGCTTGGCCCTTGGGAGCTCCTACAATGAGCAGTTCTTC. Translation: CASSLALGSSYNEQFF.

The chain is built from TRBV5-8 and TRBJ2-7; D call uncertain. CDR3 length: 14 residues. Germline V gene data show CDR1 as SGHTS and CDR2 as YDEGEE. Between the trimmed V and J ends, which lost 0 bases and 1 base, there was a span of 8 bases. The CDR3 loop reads CASSLVTYSYEQYF. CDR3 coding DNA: TGTGCCAGCAGCTTGGTAACATATTCCTACGAGCAGTACTTC. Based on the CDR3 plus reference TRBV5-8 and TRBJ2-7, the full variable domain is EAGVTQSPTHLIKTRGQQATLRCSPISGHTSVYWYQQALGLGLQFLLWYDEGEERNRGNFPPRFSGRQFPNYSSELNVNALELEDSALYLCASSLVTYSYEQYFGPGTRLTVT.

The CDR3 DNA follows: TGTGCCAGCAGCCAGGCAAAATACGAGCAGTACTTC. As protein: CASSQAKYEQYF. The J gene is TRBJ2-7, the V gene TRBV14; D gene uncertain. Trimming stripped 3 bases from V and 4 bases from J, with 7 bases between. There are 12 residues in the CDR3. CDR1 SGHDN and CDR2 FVKESK come from the germline V gene.

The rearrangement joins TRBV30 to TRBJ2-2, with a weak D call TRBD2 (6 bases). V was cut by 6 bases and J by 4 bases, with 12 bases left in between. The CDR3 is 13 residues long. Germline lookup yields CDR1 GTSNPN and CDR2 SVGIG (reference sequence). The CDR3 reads CACRTTSTGELFF. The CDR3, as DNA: TGTGCCTGTCGGACTACTTCCACCGGGGAGCTGTTTTTT.

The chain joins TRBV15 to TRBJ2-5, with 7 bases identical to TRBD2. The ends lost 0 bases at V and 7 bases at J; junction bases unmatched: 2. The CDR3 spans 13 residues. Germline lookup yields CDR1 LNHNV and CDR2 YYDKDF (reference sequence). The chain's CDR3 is CATSRDTGGTQYF. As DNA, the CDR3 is TGTGCCACCAGCAGAGATACGGGAGGGACCCAGTACTTC.

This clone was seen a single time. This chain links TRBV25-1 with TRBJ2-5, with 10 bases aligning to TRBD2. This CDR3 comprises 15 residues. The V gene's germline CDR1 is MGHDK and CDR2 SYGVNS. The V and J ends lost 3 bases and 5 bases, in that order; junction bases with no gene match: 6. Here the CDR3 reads CASSEASGSWETQYF. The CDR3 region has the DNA TGTGCCAGCAGTGAGGCTAGCGGGAGCTGGGAGACCCAGTACTTC.

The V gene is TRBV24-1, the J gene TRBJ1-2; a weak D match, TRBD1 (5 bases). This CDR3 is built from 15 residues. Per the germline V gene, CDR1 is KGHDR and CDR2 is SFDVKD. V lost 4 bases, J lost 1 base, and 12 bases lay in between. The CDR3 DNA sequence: TGTGCCACCAGTGACCCACGGGGGGGTAACTATGGCTACACCTTC. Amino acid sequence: CATSDPRGGNYGYTF.